These 27 T cell receptor beta chains came from one sample sequenced in a study of T-cell reconstitution after alpha-beta-depleted transplantation in children. Using unique molecular identifiers, the investigators prepared the TCRbeta library. TCRdb re-derived calls from the PCR reads in MiXCR, one entry per CDR3 protein. The sample holds 250,000 or so distinct CDR3 sequences; 24% are singletons and the top ten take about 4.8%. This material consisted of PBMCs, mostly from graft donor cells, taken 360 days after TCRalphabeta/CD19-depleted stem cell transplant. The origin of the receptors is a female patient aged 2 to 10 who had a stem cell transplant for congenital amegakaryocytic thrombocytopenia, so the T cells may come from the graft donor.

The sample holds a few counts of this clonotype. The V call is TRBV20-1, the J call TRBJ2-7, with TRBD2 matching over 10 bases. CDR1 and CDR2 (germline): DFQATT, SNEGSKA (reference sequence). CDR3 length: 15 residues. V lost 0 bases, J lost 5 bases, and 7 bases stayed unmatched. The DNA of the CDR3 is TGCAGTGCTAGAGATCAGCTAGCGGGAGTCGACGAGCAGTACTTC. Protein sequence: CSARDQLAGVDEQYF.

This clonotype was counted only a few times. The chain combines TRBV5-1 with TRBJ2-7; the D gene is possibly TRBD1 (5 bases). The germline V and J ends were trimmed by 4 bases and 3 bases, with 14 bases remaining between them. This CDR3 contains 14 residues. Germline lookup yields CDR1 SGHRS and CDR2 YFSETQ. The chain's CDR3 is CASSRLDSYYEQYF. The DNA of the CDR3 is TGCGCCAGCAGCCGCCTCGACAGTTACTACGAGCAGTACTTC.

This clonotype was seen many times. The chain combines TRBV27 with TRBJ2-7; D uncertain. Trimming took off 3 bases at V and 0 bases at J, with 15 bases between the two ends. CDR3 length: 16 residues. The germline V gene has CDR1 MNHEY and CDR2 SMNVEV (reference sequence). CDR3 amino acids: CASSLASAVASYEQYF. CDR3 in DNA: TGTGCCAGCAGTTTGGCTTCGGCGGTGGCCTCCTACGAGCAGTACTTC.

The gene calls are TRBV20-1 and TRBJ1-2; D is unresolved. Germline CDR1 DFQATT, CDR2 SNEGSKA (reference sequence). The CDR3 runs to 14 residues. V lost 6 bases and J 0 bases, leaving 14 bases between the germline ends. CDR3: CSAPRALANYGYTF. The CDR3 nucleotides are TGCAGTGCCCCCCGGGCCTTAGCTAACTATGGCTACACCTTC.

This clonotype turned up a few times. The V call is TRBV6-1, the J call TRBJ2-3; 14 bases line up with TRBD2. Looked up from germline, CDR1 is MNHNS and CDR2 is SASEGT. The CDR3 has 15 residues. Trimming removed 6 bases from V and 5 bases from J; junction bases left unmatched: 4. The CDR3 DNA sequence: TGTGCCAGCAGCAGGGGACTAGCGGGAGTAGATACGCAGTATTTT. This codes for CASSRGLAGVDTQYF.

The table lists this clonotype with a few counts. The chain is built from TRBV9 and TRBJ2-3; no clear D gene. This CDR3 region has 13 residues. The V and J ends lost 0 bases and 9 bases respectively, with 11 bases between them. Germline V CDR1 and CDR2: SGDLS, YYNGEE. In nucleotides, the CDR3 is TGTGCCAGCAGCGTAGAGCTGGCCATGACGCAGTATTTT. This encodes CASSVELAMTQYF.

The chain couples TRBV6-1 to TRBJ2-7; D is tentatively TRBD1 or TRBD2 (5 bases each). CDR3 size: 14 residues. Germline V CDR1 and CDR2: MNHNS, SASEGT. Trimming left V 8 bases short and J 2 bases short, with 16 bases between. Here the CDR3 DNA reads TGTGCCAGCGGCCGGGACCGACTTACCTACGAGCAGTACTTC. It yields the protein CASGRDRLTYEQYF.

This clonotype occurred a few times. The CDR3 reads CSATGLDEQYF. The DNA for the CDR3 is TGCAGTGCCACAGGGTTAGACGAGCAGTACTTC. The chain joins TRBV20-1 to TRBJ2-7; weak D call: TRBD1 (6 bases). This CDR3 spans 11 amino acids. Deletions cut 6 bases from V and 5 bases from J, with 11 bases between. Looked up from germline, CDR1 is DFQATT and CDR2 is SNEGSKA (reference sequence).

The chain combines TRBV15 with TRBJ1-2, with 8 bases matching TRBD1. The length of the CDR3 is 12 residues. Germline V CDR1 and CDR2: LNHNV, YYDKDF (reference sequence). V lost 6 bases to trimming and J lost 3 bases; unmatched junction nucleotides: 0. CDR3 protein: CATRGQDYGYTF. As DNA, the CDR3 is TGTGCCACCAGGGGACAGGACTATGGCTACACCTTC. Drawing the rest from reference TRBV15 and TRBJ1-2, the complete variable domain is DAMVIQNPRYQVTQFGKPVTLSCSQTLNHNVMYWYQQKSSQAPKLLFHYYDKDFNNEADTPDNFQSRRPNTSFCFLDIRSPGLGDTAMYLCATRGQDYGYTFGSGTRLTVV.

This clonotype came up a few times. V and J are TRBV29-1 and TRBJ2-7, with 7 bases identical to TRBD1. J lost 5 bases, V lost 4 bases, and 5 bases had no gene match. Germline V gene data show CDR1 as SQVTM and CDR2 as ANQGSEA. There are 12 residues in the CDR3. The CDR3 is CSVGDSPHEQYF. As DNA, the CDR3 is TGCAGCGTTGGGGACAGCCCGCACGAGCAGTACTTC.

The rearrangement uses TRBV7-6 and TRBJ2-1; tentative D call: TRBD2 (5 bases). The CDR3 has 17 residues. Trimming removed 2 bases from V and 5 bases from J, with 19 bases in between. The germline gives CDR1 SGHVS, CDR2 FNYEAQ. The CDR3 nucleotides are TGTGCCAGCAGCTTAAACGGAGGCCCACACCGCGACAATGAGCAGTTCTTC. Protein sequence: CASSLNGGPHRDNEQFF.

This clonotype turned up a few times. The chain couples TRBV5-1 to TRBJ2-2; D is ambiguous. Germline V lookup: CDR1 SGHRS, CDR2 YFSETQ. V shed 0 bases and J shed 6 bases, with 18 bases lying between them. The CDR3 runs 17 residues. CDR3 sequence (DNA): TGCGCCAGCAGCTTGGTGCGTGAGTCGATTCTCGCCGGGGAGCTGTTTTTT. Its protein is CASSLVRESILAGELFF.

The chain joins TRBV29-1 to TRBJ1-1; D remains unclear. Per germline, CDR1 SQVTM and CDR2 ANQGSEA. V dropped 4 bases and J dropped 5 bases, with 17 bases sitting between them. CDR3 size: 14 residues. This CDR3 is CSVAVTRRRTEAFF. DNA for the CDR3: TGCAGCGTTGCGGTAACCCGACGGCGGACTGAAGCTTTCTTT.

The chain combines TRBV7-9 with TRBJ2-5; tentative D call: TRBD2 (5 bases). CDR1 and CDR2 from the germline V gene are SEHNR and FQNEAQ (reference sequence). The CDR3 length is 13 residues. Trimming shortened V by 7 bases and J by 5 bases, and 14 bases separated the two germline ends. The CDR3, as DNA: TGTGCCAGCAACTTCGCGGGCCAGGAGACCCAGTACTTC. It is translated as CASNFAGQETQYF.

V usage is TRBV15 and J usage is TRBJ1-2, with 10 positions matching TRBD1. CDR3 size: 17 residues. The trim removed 0 bases at V and 2 bases at J, leaving 6 bases unmatched. In germline, CDR1 is LNHNV, CDR2 YYDKDF (reference sequence). CDR3: CATSRDLGTGANYGYTF. CDR3 nucleotide sequence: TGTGCCACCAGCAGAGATCTGGGGACAGGGGCAAACTATGGCTACACCTTC.

The V and J genes are TRBV6-1 and TRBJ2-2, with TRBD1 matching 7 bases. CDR3 length: 14 amino acids. Germline CDR1 is MNHNS and CDR2 is SASEGT. J gave up 0 bases and V 9 bases, and 4 bases lay outside the gene matches. Written as DNA, the CDR3 is TGTGCCAGTCACAGGGGAGCGAACACCGGGGAGCTGTTTTTT. Its translation: CASHRGANTGELFF.

This clonotype was picked up a small number of times. The rearrangement links TRBV18 to TRBJ2-1; the match to TRBD2 covers 14 bases. Germline trimming cut 3 bases from V and 6 bases from J; bases unmatched to any gene: 4. The V gene's germline CDR1 is KGHSH and CDR2 LQKENI. The CDR3 contains 16 residues. The CDR3 loop is CASSPLTSGGANEQFF. In DNA, the CDR3 is TGTGCCAGCTCACCTCTGACTAGCGGGGGGGCCAATGAGCAGTTCTTC.

There are a few counts of this clonotype. This chain links TRBV20-1 with TRBJ1-4; D gene unclear. Trimming took 4 bases from V and 14 from J, leaving 20 bases between them. Per the germline V gene, CDR1 is DFQATT and CDR2 is SNEGSKA (reference sequence). This CDR3 spans 13 amino acids. CDR3 nucleotide sequence: TGCAGTGCTAAGGGTAATGGGGTCGAAGATCTGTTTTTT. Its protein is CSAKGNGVEDLFF.

V and J are TRBV7-2 and TRBJ2-2, with D unresolved. Trimming took off 2 bases at V and 6 bases at J, with 7 bases between the two ends. The CDR3 sequence is 13 residues long. Germline assignment: CDR1 SGHTA and CDR2 FQGNSA. CDR3 bases: TGTGCCAGCAGCTTAATGTTGGCCGGGGAGCTGTTTTTT. The encoded protein is CASSLMLAGELFF.

At least ten counts were recorded for this clonotype. The chain couples TRBV6-1 to TRBJ2-3; D gene unclear. The V gene's germline CDR1 is MNHNS and CDR2 SASEGT. The CDR3 totals 15 residues. Between the trimmed V and J ends, which lost 6 bases and 1 base, there was a span of 14 bases. The CDR3 loop is CASRTKGVGTDTQYF. CDR3 DNA: TGTGCCAGCAGAACCAAGGGTGTAGGCACAGATACGCAGTATTTT.

The chain couples TRBV20-1 to TRBJ2-1; D call uncertain. CDR1 is DFQATT, CDR2 SNEGSKA, per germline (reference sequence). V gave up 2 bases and J gave up 2 bases, with 7 bases separating them. The CDR3 is 13 amino acids. CDR3 nucleotide sequence: TGCAGTGCTAGATGGTCCCCCTACAATGAGCAGTTCTTC. Translated: CSARWSPYNEQFF.

This clonotype appeared many times. This chain uses TRBV3-1 with TRBJ2-3, with D possibly being TRBD1 or TRBD2 (5 bases each). The germline gives CDR1 LGHDT, CDR2 YNNKEL (reference sequence). V was shortened by 4 bases and J by 0 bases, with 17 bases between the two germline ends. This CDR3 contains 17 residues. CDR3 residues: CASSPHRDAASTDTQYF. The CDR3 DNA follows: TGTGCCAGCAGCCCTCACCGGGACGCCGCTAGCACAGATACGCAGTATTTT.

In DNA, the CDR3 is TGTGCCAGCAGCTTGGTTGGAGCAGGCCAGCATTATGGCTACACCTTC. The encoded protein is CASSLVGAGQHYGYTF. The chain uses TRBV5-6 and TRBJ1-2, with D hard to call. The CDR3 is 16 amino acids. CDR1 SGHDT and CDR2 YYEEEE come from the germline V gene. Trimming cost V 0 bases and J 5 bases, with 17 bases left between them.

The chain links TRBV6-5 to TRBJ2-3; D ambiguous. This CDR3 is 16 amino acids long. Germline V CDR1 and CDR2: MNHEY, SVGAGI. V lost 0 bases and J lost 2, with 12 bases in between. Written as DNA, the CDR3 is TGTGCCAGCAGTTACTCCTCGGCCTCCTCCACAGATACGCAGTATTTT. This gives the protein CASSYSSASSTDTQYF.

The rearrangement joins TRBV20-1 to TRBJ2-1; 8 bases line up with TRBD2. V lost 1 base, J lost 0 bases, and 5 bases stayed unmatched. This CDR3 has 16 residues. Germline V lookup: CDR1 DFQATT, CDR2 SNEGSKA (reference sequence). CDR3 sequence reads: CSARGLAGTSYNEQFF. CDR3 DNA sequence: TGCAGTGCTAGAGGCCTAGCGGGTACCTCCTACAATGAGCAGTTCTTC.

This clonotype has just a few counts. The chain links TRBV7-2 to TRBJ2-7, with 10 bases identical to TRBD2. The CDR3 consists of 15 residues. The germline gives CDR1 SGHTA, CDR2 FQGNSA. The V gene end was trimmed by 4 bases and the J gene end by 3 bases; junction bases not matched to a gene: 6. CDR3 residues: CASSSPGLAYYEQYF. The DNA of the CDR3 is TGTGCCAGCAGCTCACCGGGACTAGCGTACTACGAGCAGTACTTC.

The chain is built from TRBV28 and TRBJ1-1; D ambiguous. Germline V gene data show CDR1 as MDHEN and CDR2 as SYDVKM. The CDR3 consists of 11 residues. V was clipped by 6 bases and J by 7 bases, with 9 bases between them. CDR3 bases: TGTGCCAGCAGAGACCCCGGTGAAGCTTTCTTT. Protein product: CASRDPGEAFF.